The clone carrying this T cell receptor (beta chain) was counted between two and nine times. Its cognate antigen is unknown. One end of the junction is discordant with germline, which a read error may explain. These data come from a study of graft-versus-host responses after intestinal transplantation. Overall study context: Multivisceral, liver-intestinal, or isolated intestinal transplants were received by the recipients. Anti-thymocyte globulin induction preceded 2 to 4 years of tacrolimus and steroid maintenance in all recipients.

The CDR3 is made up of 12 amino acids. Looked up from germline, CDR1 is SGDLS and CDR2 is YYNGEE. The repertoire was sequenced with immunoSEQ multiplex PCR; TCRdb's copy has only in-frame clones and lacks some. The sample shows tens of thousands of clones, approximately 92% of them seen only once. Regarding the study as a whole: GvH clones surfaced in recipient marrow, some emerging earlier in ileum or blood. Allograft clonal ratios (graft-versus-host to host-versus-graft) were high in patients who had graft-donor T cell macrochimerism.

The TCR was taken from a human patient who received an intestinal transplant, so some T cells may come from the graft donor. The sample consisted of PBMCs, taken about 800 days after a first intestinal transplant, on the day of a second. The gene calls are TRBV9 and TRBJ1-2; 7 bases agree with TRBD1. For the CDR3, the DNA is TGTGCCAGCAGCGTTTCTTCACAGGGGTGGGCCTTC. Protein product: CASSVSSQGWAF.